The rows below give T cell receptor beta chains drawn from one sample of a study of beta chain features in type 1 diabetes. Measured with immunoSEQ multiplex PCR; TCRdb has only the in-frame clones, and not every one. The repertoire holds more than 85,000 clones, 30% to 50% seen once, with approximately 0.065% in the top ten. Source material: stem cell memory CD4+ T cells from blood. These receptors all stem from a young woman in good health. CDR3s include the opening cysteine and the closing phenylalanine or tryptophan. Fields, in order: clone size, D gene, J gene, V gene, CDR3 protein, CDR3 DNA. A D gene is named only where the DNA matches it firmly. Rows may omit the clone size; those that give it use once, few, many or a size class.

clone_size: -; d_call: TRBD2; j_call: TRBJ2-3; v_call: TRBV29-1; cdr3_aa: CSVQTLRLAGTDTQYF; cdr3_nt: TGCAGCGTCCAAACCCTTAGACTAGCGGGTACAGATACGCAGTATTTT
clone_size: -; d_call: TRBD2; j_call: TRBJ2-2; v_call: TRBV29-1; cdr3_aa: CSVFGRGTGELFF; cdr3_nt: TGCAGCGTTTTTGGGAGGGGAACCGGGGAGCTGTTTTTT
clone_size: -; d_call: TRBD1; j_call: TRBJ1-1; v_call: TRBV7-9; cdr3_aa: CASSFQGAGTEAFF; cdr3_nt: TGTGCCAGCAGCTTCCAGGGGGCCGGCACTGAAGCTTTCTTT
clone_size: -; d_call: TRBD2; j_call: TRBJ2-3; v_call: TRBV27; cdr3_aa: CASTPFWRERDTQYF; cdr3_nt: TGTGCCAGCACACCTTTCTGGCGGGAGAGAGATACGCAGTATTTT
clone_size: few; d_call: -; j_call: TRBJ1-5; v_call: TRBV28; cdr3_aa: CASSFGQGNNQPQHF; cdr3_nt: TGTGCCAGCAGTTTCGGCCAGGGGAACAATCAGCCCCAGCATTTT
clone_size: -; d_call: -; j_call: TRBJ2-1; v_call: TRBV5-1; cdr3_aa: CASSPRGLVGNEQFF; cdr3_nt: TGCGCCAGCAGCCCTCGCGGGCTAGTAGGGAATGAGCAGTTCTTC
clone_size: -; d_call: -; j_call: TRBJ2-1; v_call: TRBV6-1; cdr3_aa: CASSDRGFNEQFF; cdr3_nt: TGTGCCAGCAGTGATAGGGGTTTCAATGAGCAGTTCTTC
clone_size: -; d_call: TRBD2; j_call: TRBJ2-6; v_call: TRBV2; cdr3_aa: CASSVELAGLGANVLTF; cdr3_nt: TGTGCCAGCAGTGTGGAACTAGCGGGACTTGGGGCCAACGTCCTGACTTTC
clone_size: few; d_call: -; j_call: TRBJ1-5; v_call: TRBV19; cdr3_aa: CASSPPNQPQHF; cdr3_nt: TGTGCCAGTAGTCCCCCGAATCAGCCCCAGCATTTT
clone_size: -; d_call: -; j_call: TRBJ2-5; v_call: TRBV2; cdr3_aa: CASSGKLGGAQETQYF; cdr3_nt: TGTGCCAGCAGTGGGAAACTAGGAGGTGCGCAAGAGACCCAGTACTTC
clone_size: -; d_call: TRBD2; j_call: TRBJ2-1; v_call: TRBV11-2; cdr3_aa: CASSHYFLAGGSNEQFF; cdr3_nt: TGTGCCAGCAGCCACTATTTCTTAGCGGGAGGGAGTAATGAGCAGTTCTTC
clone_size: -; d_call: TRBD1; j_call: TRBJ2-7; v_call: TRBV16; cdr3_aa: CASSQWGGDRNSYEQYF; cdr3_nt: TGTGCCAGCAGCCAATGGGGTGGGGACAGGAACTCCTACGAGCAGTACTTC
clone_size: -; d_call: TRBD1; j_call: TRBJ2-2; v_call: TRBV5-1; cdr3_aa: CASSGQGAPVGGELFF; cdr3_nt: TGCGCCAGCAGCGGGCAGGGGGCGCCCGTCGGCGGGGAGCTGTTTTTT
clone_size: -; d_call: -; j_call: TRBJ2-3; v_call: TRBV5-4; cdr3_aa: CASSSGLGTDTQYF; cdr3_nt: TGTGCCAGCAGCTCCGGACTGGGCACAGATACGCAGTATTTT
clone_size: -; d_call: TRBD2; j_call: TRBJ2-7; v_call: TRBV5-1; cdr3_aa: CASSPGTSSYEQYF; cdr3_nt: TGCGCCAGCAGCCCCGGGACTAGCTCCTACGAGCAGTACTTC
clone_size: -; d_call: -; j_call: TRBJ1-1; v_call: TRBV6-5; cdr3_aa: CASSYQGHTEAFF; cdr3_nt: TGTGCCAGCAGTTACCAGGGCCACACTGAAGCTTTCTTT
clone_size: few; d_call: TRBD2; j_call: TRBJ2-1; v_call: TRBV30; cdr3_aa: CAWSLLGQGLAGGNEQFF; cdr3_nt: TGTGCCTGGAGCCTACTGGGGCAGGGACTAGCGGGAGGAAATGAGCAGTTCTTC
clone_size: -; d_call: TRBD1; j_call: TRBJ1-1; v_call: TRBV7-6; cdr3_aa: CASSYTGTGATEAFF; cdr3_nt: TGTGCCAGCAGCTATACCGGGACAGGGGCCACTGAAGCTTTCTTT
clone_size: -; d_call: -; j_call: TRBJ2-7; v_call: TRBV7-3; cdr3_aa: CASSGDIRGEQYF; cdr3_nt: TGTGCCAGCAGTGGGGACATTCGGGGCGAGCAGTACTTC
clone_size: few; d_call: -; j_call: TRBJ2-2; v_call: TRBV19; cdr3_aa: CASSIWQNTGELFF; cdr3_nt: TGTGCCAGTAGTATCTGGCAGAACACCGGGGAGCTGTTTTTT
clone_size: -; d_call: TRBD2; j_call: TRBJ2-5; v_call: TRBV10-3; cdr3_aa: CAISEPSGSKETQYF; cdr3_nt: TGTGCCATCAGTGAGCCCAGCGGGAGTAAAGAGACCCAGTACTTC
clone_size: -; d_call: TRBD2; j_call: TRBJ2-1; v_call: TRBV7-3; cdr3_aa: CASSLSRLAGDNSYNEQFF; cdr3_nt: TGTGCCAGCAGCTTATCTAGGCTAGCGGGCGACAACTCCTACAATGAGCAGTTCTTC
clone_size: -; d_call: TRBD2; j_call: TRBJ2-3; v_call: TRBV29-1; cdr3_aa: CSVVSSGSRLTQYF; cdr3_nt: TGCAGCGTTGTTAGTAGCGGGAGCCGCCTGACGCAGTATTTT
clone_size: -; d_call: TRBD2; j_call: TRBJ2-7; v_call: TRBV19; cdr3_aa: CASRTSGTYEQYF; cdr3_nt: TGTGCCAGTCGGACTAGCGGGACCTACGAGCAGTACTTC
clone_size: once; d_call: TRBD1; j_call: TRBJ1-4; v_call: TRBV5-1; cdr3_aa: CASSSGTGQSNEKLFF; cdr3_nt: TGCGCCAGCAGCTCGGGTACGGGACAGTCTAATGAAAAACTGTTTTTT
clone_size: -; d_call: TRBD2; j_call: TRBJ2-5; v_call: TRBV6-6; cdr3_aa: CASNPSGYGETQYF; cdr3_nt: TGTGCCAGCAATCCTAGCGGGTATGGAGAGACCCAGTACTTC
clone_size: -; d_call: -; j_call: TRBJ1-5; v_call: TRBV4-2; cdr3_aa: CASSLRGNQPQHF; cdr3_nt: TGTGCCAGCAGCCTACGGGGCAATCAGCCCCAGCATTTT
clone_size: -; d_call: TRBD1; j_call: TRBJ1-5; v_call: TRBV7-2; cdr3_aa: CASSQGARQPQHF; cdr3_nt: TGTGCCAGCAGCCAGGGGGCCCGCCAGCCCCAGCATTTT
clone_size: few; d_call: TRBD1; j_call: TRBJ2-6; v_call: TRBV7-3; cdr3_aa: CASSRQGAGANVLTF; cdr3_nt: TGTGCCAGCAGCCGACAGGGGGCTGGGGCCAACGTCCTGACTTTC
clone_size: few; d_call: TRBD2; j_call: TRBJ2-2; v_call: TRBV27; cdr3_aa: CASSRGTSGRVGELFF; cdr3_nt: TGTGCCAGCAGTCGAGGGACTAGCGGGAGGGTCGGGGAGCTGTTTTTT
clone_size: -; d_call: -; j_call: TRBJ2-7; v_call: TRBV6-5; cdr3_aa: CASSYGGSLYF; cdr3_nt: TGTGCCAGCAGTTACGGGGGGAGTCTGTACTTC
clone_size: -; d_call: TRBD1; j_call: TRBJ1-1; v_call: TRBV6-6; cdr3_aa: CASSTTGGPFF; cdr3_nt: TGTGCCAGCAGTACCACAGGGGGACCTTTCTTT
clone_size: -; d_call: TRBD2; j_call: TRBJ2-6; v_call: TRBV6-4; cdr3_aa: CASSASRLAGSGGANVLTF; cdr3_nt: TGTGCCAGCAGTGCTTCCCGTCTAGCGGGAAGTGGTGGGGCCAACGTCCTGACTTTC
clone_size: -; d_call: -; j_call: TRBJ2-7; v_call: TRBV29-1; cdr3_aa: CSVCPYPGRTYEQYF; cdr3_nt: TGCAGCGTCTGTCCCTATCCAGGAAGGACCTACGAGCAGTACTTC
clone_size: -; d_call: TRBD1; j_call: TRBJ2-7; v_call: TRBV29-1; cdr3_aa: CSVYLQGSSYEQYF; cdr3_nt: TGCAGCGTTTATTTACAGGGGAGCTCCTACGAGCAGTACTTC
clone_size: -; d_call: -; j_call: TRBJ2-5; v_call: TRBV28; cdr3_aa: CASSSWSGETQYF; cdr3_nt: TGTGCCAGCAGTTCCTGGTCAGGGGAGACCCAGTACTTC
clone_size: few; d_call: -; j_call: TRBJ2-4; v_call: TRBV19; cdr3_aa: CASSTVPAKNIQYF; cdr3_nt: TGTGCCAGTAGTACCGTCCCAGCCAAAAACATTCAGTACTTC
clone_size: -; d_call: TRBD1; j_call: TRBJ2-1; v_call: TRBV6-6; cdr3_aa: CASSYGQGAYEQFF; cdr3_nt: TGTGCCAGCAGTTACGGTCAGGGGGCCTATGAGCAGTTCTTC
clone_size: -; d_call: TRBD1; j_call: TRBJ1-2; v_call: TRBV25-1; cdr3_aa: CASMGTGANYGYTF; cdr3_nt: TGTGCCAGCATGGGTACAGGGGCTAACTATGGCTACACCTTC
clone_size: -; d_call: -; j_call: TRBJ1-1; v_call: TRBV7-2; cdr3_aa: CASSQDAGNEAFF; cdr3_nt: TGCGCCAGCAGCCAAGATGCGGGCAATGAAGCTTTCTTT